A single sample is the source of the 24 T cell receptor beta chains below, sequenced in a study of blood T cell repertoires in COVID-19. Only in-frame clones appear in the TCRdb table, and some are missing; sequencing was by immunoSEQ multiplex PCR. The sample carries about 250,000 clones, 82% recorded once. The specimen sequenced was peripheral blood. All receptors come from a woman between 65 and 79 years old with acute or convalescent COVID-19.

V usage is TRBV7-9 and J usage is TRBJ2-1; possibly TRBD2 for D (6 bases). V was clipped by 3 bases and J by 6 bases, with 15 bases between them. The length of the CDR3 is 15 residues. Germline V CDR1 and CDR2: SEHNR, FQNEAQ (reference sequence). This chain's CDR3 is CASSFRDWGSNEQFF. The DNA of the CDR3 is TGTGCCAGCAGCTTCCGGGACTGGGGTTCCAATGAGCAGTTCTTC.

This clone was counted a single time. This chain uses TRBV14 with TRBJ1-1, with 9 bases lining up with TRBD1. Per germline, CDR1 SGHDN and CDR2 FVKESK. Trimming took 5 bases from V and 5 from J; bases not matched to a gene: 12. There are 16 residues in the CDR3. The CDR3 sequence is CASSSGTGLIITEAFF. CDR3 DNA: TGTGCCAGCAGCTCCGGGACAGGGCTTATAATTACTGAAGCTTTCTTT.

The chain joins TRBV4-3 to TRBJ1-1; D unresolved. Germline CDR1 is LGHNA and CDR2 is YSLEER. Trimming pared 0 bases from V and 0 bases from J, leaving 8 bases between. The CDR3 consists of 15 residues. The CDR3: CASSQDREMNTEAFF. The CDR3 DNA sequence: TGCGCCAGCAGCCAAGATAGAGAAATGAACACTGAAGCTTTCTTT.

Ten or more counts support this clone. The V call is TRBV3-1 (or the pseudogene TRBV3-2), the J call TRBJ1-1, with no clear D. CDR1 and CDR2 from the germline V gene are LGHDT and YNNKEL (reference sequence). V was shortened by 4 bases and J by 5 bases, with 11 bases between the two germline ends. The CDR3 runs 13 residues. The CDR3 region has the DNA TGTGCCAGCAGCCTCGGCTCGGGAACTGAAGCTTTCTTT. The encoded protein is CASSLGSGTEAFF.

The chain employs TRBV5-1 and TRBJ1-1, with TRBD1 matching 8 bases. The V and J ends lost 4 bases and 10 bases, in that order; junction bases with no gene match: 15. This CDR3 has 15 residues. CDR1 SGHRS and CDR2 YFSETQ come from the germline V gene. CDR3 sequence: CASSVRTDRASGAFF. The CDR3 DNA reads TGCGCCAGCAGCGTTAGGACGGACAGGGCGTCGGGAGCTTTCTTT.

This clone was detected a few times. The chain links TRBV24-1 to TRBJ1-2; unclear D gene. CDR3 size: 14 residues. Germline V lookup: CDR1 KGHDR, CDR2 SFDVKD. V lost 3 bases, J lost 7 bases, and 14 bases lay in between. CDR3 region: CATSDGPRIGGYTF. The CDR3, as DNA: TGTGCCACCAGTGATGGGCCCCGCATCGGTGGCTACACCTTC.

V and J are TRBV5-8 and TRBJ1-4; 12 positions match TRBD1. The CDR3 is 18 residues long. CDR1 and CDR2 from the germline V gene are SGHTS and YDEGEE. Unmatched junction bases numbered 15, after V lost 4 bases and J lost 8 bases. Written as DNA, the CDR3 is TGTGCCAGCAGCCCCGGGACAGGGGGCATTGAGGTGTACGAAAAACTGTTTTTT. It translates to CASSPGTGGIEVYEKLFF.

The chain links TRBV3-1 (or the pseudogene TRBV3-2) to TRBJ1-6, with 7 bases identical to TRBD1. Germline V gene data show CDR1 as LGHDT and CDR2 as YNNKEL (reference sequence). The J segment lost 6 bases and the V segment lost 5 bases, leaving 1 base of the junction unmatched. The CDR3 runs to 13 residues. The CDR3 DNA is TGTGCCAGCAGCTGGACAGGTAATTCACCCCTCCACTTT. Its translation is CASSWTGNSPLHF.

The CDR3 protein is CASSGTGYVADTQYF. DNA of the CDR3: TGTGCCAGCAGCGGGACAGGGTACGTTGCAGATACGCAGTATTTT. The chain joins TRBV2 to TRBJ2-3; 9 positions agree with TRBD1. The J segment lost 4 bases and the V segment lost 6 bases, leaving 8 bases of the junction unmatched. CDR3 length: 15 amino acids. Germline V gives CDR1 SNHLY, CDR2 FYNNEI.

The chain links TRBV6-8 to TRBJ1-2, with D tentatively TRBD1 (5 bases). Trimming removed 2 bases from V and 4 bases from J, with 26 bases in between. Germline loops: CDR1 MNHGY, CDR2 SAAAGT. This CDR3 is 19 amino acids long. The DNA for the CDR3 is TGTGCCAGCAGTTACGAGGGATGGGGACTCCCAACAGAACTCTATGGCTACACCTTC. Translating gives CASSYEGWGLPTELYGYTF.

The chain employs TRBV3-1 (or the pseudogene TRBV3-2) and TRBJ2-7, with 8 bases that match TRBD2. The V and J ends lost 3 bases and 2 bases, in that order; junction bases with no gene match: 9. The germline CDR1 and CDR2 sequences are LGHDT and YNNKEL (reference sequence). The CDR3 is 16 residues long. The CDR3: CASSHIALADPYEQYF. The CDR3 DNA reads TGTGCCAGCAGCCACATCGCACTAGCGGACCCCTACGAGCAGTACTTC.

The chain uses TRBV10-3 and TRBJ1-1; a weak D match, TRBD1 (5 bases). Germline V gene sequence: CDR1 ENHRY, CDR2 SYGVKD. V lost 6 bases to trimming and J lost 4 bases, with 12 bases between them. The CDR3 runs to 13 residues. CDR3 residues: CAIRMTVGTEAFF. The CDR3 DNA sequence: TGTGCCATCAGAATGACAGTCGGCACTGAAGCTTTCTTT.

This chain connects TRBV5-1 to TRBJ1-3, with D perhaps matching TRBD1 (5 bases). The germline V and J ends were trimmed by 5 bases and 2 bases, with 11 bases remaining between them. CDR1 SGHRS and CDR2 YFSETQ come from the germline V gene. The CDR3 runs 14 residues. The CDR3 region is CASSFRDPGNTIYF. CDR3 nucleotides: TGCGCCAGCAGTTTCAGGGATCCTGGAAACACCATATATTTT.

This chain joins TRBV6-2 or TRBV6-3 and TRBJ1-1; unclear D gene. The CDR3 covers 14 residues. CDR1 MNHEY and CDR2 SVGEGT come from the germline V gene. The ends were cut back, 0 bases at V and 1 base at J, with 6 bases in the middle. The CDR3 DNA follows: TGTGCCAGCAGTTACTCTAGAGGGAACACTGAAGCTTTCTTT. Residues: CASSYSRGNTEAFF.

The CDR3 nucleotides read TGTGCCAGCAGCTCACCACAGGGGCTGACTGAAGCTTTCTTT. It translates to CASSSPQGLTEAFF. The chain carries TRBV7-9 and TRBJ1-1; TRBD1 aligns across 7 bases. The V gene end was trimmed by 4 bases and the J gene end by 5 bases; junction bases not matched to a gene: 7. The length of the CDR3 is 14 residues. Germline V gene sequence: CDR1 SEHNR, CDR2 FQNEAQ (reference sequence).

The chain is built from TRBV30 and TRBJ2-1; D might be TRBD1 (6 bases). Per the germline V gene, CDR1 is GTSNPN and CDR2 is SVGIG (reference sequence). The CDR3 consists of 13 residues. The V end was cut by 0 bases, the J end by 5 bases, with 8 bases between. CDR3 DNA sequence: TGTGCCTGGAGTGTACGGACAGACAATGAGCAGTTCTTC. It translates to CAWSVRTDNEQFF.

The rearrangement uses TRBV27 and TRBJ1-3; D is perhaps TRBD1 (6 bases). V was trimmed by 3 bases and J by 0 bases, leaving 12 bases between them. This CDR3 has 16 residues. CDR1 and CDR2 (germline): MNHEY, SMNVEV (reference sequence). In DNA form, the CDR3 reads TGTGCCAGCAGTTTTGCAGGGGACCTCTCTGGAAACACCATATATTTT. This gives the protein CASSFAGDLSGNTIYF.

The V gene is TRBV7-2, the J gene TRBJ1-5, with 7 positions matching TRBD1. The V gene end was trimmed by 3 bases and the J gene end by 0 bases; junction bases not matched to a gene: 8. In germline, CDR1 is SGHTA, CDR2 FQGNSA. The CDR3 extends over 17 amino acids. The CDR3 protein is CASSFTMGTVSNQPQHF. CDR3 nucleotides: TGTGCCAGCAGCTTCACCATGGGGACAGTTAGCAATCAGCCCCAGCATTTT. Full variable domain (remainder filled in from reference TRBV7-2 and TRBJ1-5): GAGVSQSPSNKVTEKGKDVELRCDPISGHTALYWYRQSLGQGLEFLIYFQGNSAPDKSGLPSDRFSAERTGGSVSTLTIQRTQQEDSAVYLCASSFTMGTVSNQPQHFGDGTRLSIL.

The CDR3 region has the DNA TGTGCCAGCAGTCCCGGGACAGGGCCCAGCTCTGGAAACACCATATATTTT. Its translation: CASSPGTGPSSGNTIYF. The chain carries TRBV6-6 and TRBJ1-3; 9 nucleotides match TRBD1. The CDR3 covers 17 residues. Trimming cost V 5 bases and J 0 bases; bases outside gene matches: 8. CDR1 and CDR2 from the germline V gene are MNHNY and SVGAGI (reference sequence).

The chain carries TRBV23-1 and TRBJ2-1, with 7 bases matching TRBD1. TRBV23-1 is an open reading frame, and its role is uncertain. This CDR3 spans 16 amino acids. The V and J ends lost 6 bases and 2 bases, in that order; junction bases with no gene match: 10. DNA of the CDR3: TGCGCCAGCAGGACTCAGGGGGACCCAACCTACAATGAGCAGTTCTTC. Protein sequence: CASRTQGDPTYNEQFF.

The J gene is TRBJ1-6, the V gene TRBV5-1; D is unresolved. The CDR3 loop spans 13 amino acids. Germline CDR1 and CDR2: SGHRS and YFSETQ. Deletions cut 0 bases from V and 8 bases from J, with 6 bases between. The DNA of the CDR3 is TGCGCCAGCAGCTTGGCTGGCTATTCACCCCTCCACTTT. Amino acid sequence: CASSLAGYSPLHF.

This chain uses TRBV29-1 with TRBJ1-1; no firm D call. V lost 4 bases and J 2 bases, leaving 11 bases between the germline ends. Germline V lookup: CDR1 SQVTM, CDR2 ANQGSEA. This CDR3 spans 13 amino acids. CDR3 region: CSVVVSVNTEAFF. In DNA form, the CDR3 reads TGCAGCGTTGTTGTAAGCGTCAACACTGAAGCTTTCTTT.

The V call is TRBV5-1, the J call TRBJ2-3; 8 bases match TRBD2. The CDR3 spans 15 residues. CDR1 and CDR2 from the germline V gene are SGHRS and YFSETQ. The ends lost 5 bases at V and 2 bases at J; junction bases unmatched: 7. CDR3 sequence: CASRLAGIPTDTQYF. Here the CDR3 DNA reads TGCGCCAGCAGATTAGCGGGGATCCCCACAGATACGCAGTATTTT.

The rearrangement links TRBV19 to TRBJ1-3, with D possibly matching TRBD1 (6 bases). V was cut by 5 bases and J by 4 bases, with 12 bases left in between. Germline V gene data show CDR1 as LNHDA and CDR2 as SQIVND (reference sequence). CDR3 length: 14 amino acids. Here the CDR3 DNA reads TGTGCCAGTAGTGCTACAGGGTCCGGAAACACCATATATTTT. It encodes CASSATGSGNTIYF.